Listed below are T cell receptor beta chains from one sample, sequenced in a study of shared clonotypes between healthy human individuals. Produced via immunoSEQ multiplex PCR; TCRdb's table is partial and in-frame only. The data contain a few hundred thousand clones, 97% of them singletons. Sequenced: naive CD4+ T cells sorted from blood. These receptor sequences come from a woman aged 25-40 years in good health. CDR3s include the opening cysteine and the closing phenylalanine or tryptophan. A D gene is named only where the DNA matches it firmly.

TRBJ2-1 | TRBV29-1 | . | TGCAGCGTTTTTTGGTGGTCGGGGAATGAGCAGTTCTTC | CSVFWWSGNEQFF
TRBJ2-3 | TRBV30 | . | TGTGCCTGGAGTGTCCAACTAGAATCTGATACGCAGTATTTT | CAWSVQLESDTQYF
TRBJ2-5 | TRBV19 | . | TGTGCCAGTAGTATTAATCGAGGGAGTCAAGAGACCCAGTACTTC | CASSINRGSQETQYF
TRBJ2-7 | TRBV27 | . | TGTGCCAGCGGTAAGGAGGGCAGGGGCTACGAGCAGTACTTC | CASGKEGRGYEQYF
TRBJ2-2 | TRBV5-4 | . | TGTGCCAGCAGCCCATCCGGGGGCACCGGGGAGCTGTTTTTT | CASSPSGGTGELFF
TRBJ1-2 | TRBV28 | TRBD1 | TGTGCCAGCAGTGTCACAGGGGGCAGAGGGTATGGCTACACCTTC | CASSVTGGRGYGYTF
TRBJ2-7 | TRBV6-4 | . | TGTGCCAGCAGTCTTGAAGATCAGCGGGACAGAAATTCCTACGAGCAGTACTTC | CASSLEDQRDRNSYEQYF
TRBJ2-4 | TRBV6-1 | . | TGTGCCAGCAGTGAATGGACACGGGCCACAGGTACCAAAAACATTCAGTACTTC | CASSEWTRATGTKNIQYF
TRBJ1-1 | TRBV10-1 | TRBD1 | TGCGCCAGCAGCCCCAGACGACAGGGGAGAATGAACACTGAAGCTTTCTTT | CASSPRRQGRMNTEAFF
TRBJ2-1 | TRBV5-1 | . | TGCGCCAGCAGCTTGGGAGGGACAAACTACAATGAGCAGTTCTTC | CASSLGGTNYNEQFF
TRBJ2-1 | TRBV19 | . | TGTGCCAGTAGTGCCCCTCCCCCATGGGGGGCCTACAATGAGCAGTTCTTC | CASSAPPPWGAYNEQFF
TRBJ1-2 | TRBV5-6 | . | TGTGCCAGCAGCTTGGCTGGGGACGGCTACACCTTC | CASSLAGDGYTF
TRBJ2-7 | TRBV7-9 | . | TGTGCCAGCAGCTTAACATCAAAGCGCCACGAGCAGTACTTC | CASSLTSKRHEQYF
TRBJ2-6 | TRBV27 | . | TGTGCCAGCAGTTTAGGGCTTAGTTCTGGGGCCAACGTCCTGACTTTC | CASSLGLSSGANVLTF
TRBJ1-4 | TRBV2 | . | TGTGCCAGCACGGGTGGCCTTGCAACTAATGAAAAACTGTTTTTT | CASTGGLATNEKLFF